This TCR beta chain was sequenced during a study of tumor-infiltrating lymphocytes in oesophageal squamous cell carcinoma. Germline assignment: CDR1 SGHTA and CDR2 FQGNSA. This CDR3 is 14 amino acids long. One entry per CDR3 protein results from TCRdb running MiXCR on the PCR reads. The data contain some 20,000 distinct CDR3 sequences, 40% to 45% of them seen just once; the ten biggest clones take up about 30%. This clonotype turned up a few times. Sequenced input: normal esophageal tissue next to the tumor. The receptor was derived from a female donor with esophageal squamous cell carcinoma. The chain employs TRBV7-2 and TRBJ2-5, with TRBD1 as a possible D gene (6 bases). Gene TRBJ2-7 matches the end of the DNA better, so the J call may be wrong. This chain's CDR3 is CASSSDSDTYEQYF. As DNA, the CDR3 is TGTGCCAGCAGCTCGGACAGCGACACCTACGAGCAGTACTTC.